This record concerns one T cell receptor beta chain sequence. This sample stems from a study of control samples from healthy donors and cancer patients. Trimming cost V 2 bases and J 4 bases, with 9 bases left between them. The CDR3 loop spans 13 amino acids. Germline CDR1 reads LGHNA; CDR2 reads YSLEER. Sequencing used immunoSEQ multiplex PCR; TCRdb keeps in-frame clones, though not all of them. The repertoire holds 65,000 to 90,000 clones, more than 75% seen once, with around 20% in the top ten. The rearrangement uses TRBV4-3 and TRBJ2-7, with D hard to call. The clonotype comes from a man aged 50-60 years in good health. Sequenced material: blood. The CDR3 loop is CASSQMTGYEQYF. DNA of the CDR3: TGCGCCAGCAGCCAAATGACTGGTTACGAGCAGTACTTC.